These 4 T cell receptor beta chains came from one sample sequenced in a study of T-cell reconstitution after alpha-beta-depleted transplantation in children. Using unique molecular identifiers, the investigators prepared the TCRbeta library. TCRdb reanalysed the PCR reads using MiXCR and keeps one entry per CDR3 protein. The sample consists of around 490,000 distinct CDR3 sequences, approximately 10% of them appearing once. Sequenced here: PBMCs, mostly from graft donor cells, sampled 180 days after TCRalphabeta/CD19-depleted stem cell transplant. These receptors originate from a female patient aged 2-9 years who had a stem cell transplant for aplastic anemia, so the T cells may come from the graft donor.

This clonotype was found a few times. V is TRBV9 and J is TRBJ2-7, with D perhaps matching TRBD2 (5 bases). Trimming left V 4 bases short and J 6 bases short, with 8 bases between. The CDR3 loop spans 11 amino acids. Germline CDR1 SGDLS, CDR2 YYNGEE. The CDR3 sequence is CASSPGVEQYF. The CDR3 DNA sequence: TGTGCCAGCAGCCCCGGGGTCGAGCAGTACTTC.

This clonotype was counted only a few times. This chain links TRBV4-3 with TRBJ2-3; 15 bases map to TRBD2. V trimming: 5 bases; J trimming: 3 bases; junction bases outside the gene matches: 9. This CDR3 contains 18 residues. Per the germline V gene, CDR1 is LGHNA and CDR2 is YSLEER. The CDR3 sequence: CASSYQGLAGGTTDTQYF. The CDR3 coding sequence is TGCGCCAGCAGCTACCAGGGACTAGCGGGAGGTACAACAGATACGCAGTATTTT.

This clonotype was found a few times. The CDR3 bases are TGTGCCAGCAGTTACTCGAGGACAGGGGGCCTCGCTGAAGCTTTCTTT. Translating gives CASSYSRTGGLAEAFF. The genes are TRBV6-5 and TRBJ1-1, with 11 bases lining up with TRBD1. The CDR3 extends over 16 amino acids. Trimming cost V 0 bases and J 6 bases; bases outside gene matches: 6. CDR1 is MNHEY and CDR2 is SVGAGI in the germline V gene.

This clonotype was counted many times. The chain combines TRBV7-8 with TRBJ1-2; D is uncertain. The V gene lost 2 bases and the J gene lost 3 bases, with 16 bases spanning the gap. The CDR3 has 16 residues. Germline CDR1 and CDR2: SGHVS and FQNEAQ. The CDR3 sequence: CASSLWVVRVHYGYTF. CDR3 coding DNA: TGTGCCAGCAGCTTATGGGTAGTGCGGGTTCACTATGGCTACACCTTC.